This TCR beta chain came from a study of CD8 T cells in Susac syndrome. Germline V gives CDR1 SGHDT, CDR2 YYEEEE. The V and J ends lost 3 bases and 2 bases, in that order; junction bases with no gene match: 12. The CDR3 is made up of 17 amino acids. With random hexamers, reverse transcription was performed on about 0.5 to 1 ug of RNA. By means of immunoSEQ multiplex PCR, TCR beta CDR3 spanning 54 Vbeta and 13 Jbeta underwent amplification. TCRdb re-derived calls from the immunoSEQ multiplex PCR reads in MiXCR, one entry per CDR3 protein. The sample has about 52,000 distinct CDR3 sequences, around 93% seen once; the top ten hold roughly 0.5%. Sequencing of TCR beta was performed on blood CD8+ T cells and on blood CD4+ T cells. The multiple sclerosis control cohort comprised treatment-naive individuals presenting with stable or active relapsing-remitting disease.

This TCR was recovered from a human donor with multiple sclerosis. Sequencing was carried out using CD8+ T cells from PBMCs. This chain connects TRBV5-6 to TRBJ1-2; 8 bases align to TRBD1. CDR3 residues: CASSSDLLGQDNYGYTF. The CDR3 DNA follows: TGTGCCAGCAGCTCCGACCTTCTGGGACAGGACAACTATGGCTACACCTTC. The whole variable domain, remainder taken from reference TRBV5-6 and TRBJ1-2, is DAGVTQSPTHLIKTRGQQVTLRCSPKSGHDTVSWYQQALGQGPQFIFQYYEEEERQRGNFPDRFSGHQFPNYSSELNVNALLLGDSALYLCASSSDLLGQDNYGYTFGSGTRLTVV.